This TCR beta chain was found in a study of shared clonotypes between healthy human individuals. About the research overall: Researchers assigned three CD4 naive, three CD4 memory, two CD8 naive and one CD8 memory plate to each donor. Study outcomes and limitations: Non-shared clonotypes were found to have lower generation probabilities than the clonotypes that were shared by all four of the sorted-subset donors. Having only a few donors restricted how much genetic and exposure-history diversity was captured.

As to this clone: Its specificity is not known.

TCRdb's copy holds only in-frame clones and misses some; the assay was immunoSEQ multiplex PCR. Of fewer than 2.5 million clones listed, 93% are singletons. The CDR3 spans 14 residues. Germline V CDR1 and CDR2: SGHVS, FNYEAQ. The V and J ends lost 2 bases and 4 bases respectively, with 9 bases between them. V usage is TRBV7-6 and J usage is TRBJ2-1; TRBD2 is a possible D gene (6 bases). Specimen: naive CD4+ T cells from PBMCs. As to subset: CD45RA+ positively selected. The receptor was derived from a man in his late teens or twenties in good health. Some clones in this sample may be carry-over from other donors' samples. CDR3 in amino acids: CASSLRSGYNEQFF. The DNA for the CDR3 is TGTGCCAGCAGCTTAAGGAGCGGGTACAATGAGCAGTTCTTC.